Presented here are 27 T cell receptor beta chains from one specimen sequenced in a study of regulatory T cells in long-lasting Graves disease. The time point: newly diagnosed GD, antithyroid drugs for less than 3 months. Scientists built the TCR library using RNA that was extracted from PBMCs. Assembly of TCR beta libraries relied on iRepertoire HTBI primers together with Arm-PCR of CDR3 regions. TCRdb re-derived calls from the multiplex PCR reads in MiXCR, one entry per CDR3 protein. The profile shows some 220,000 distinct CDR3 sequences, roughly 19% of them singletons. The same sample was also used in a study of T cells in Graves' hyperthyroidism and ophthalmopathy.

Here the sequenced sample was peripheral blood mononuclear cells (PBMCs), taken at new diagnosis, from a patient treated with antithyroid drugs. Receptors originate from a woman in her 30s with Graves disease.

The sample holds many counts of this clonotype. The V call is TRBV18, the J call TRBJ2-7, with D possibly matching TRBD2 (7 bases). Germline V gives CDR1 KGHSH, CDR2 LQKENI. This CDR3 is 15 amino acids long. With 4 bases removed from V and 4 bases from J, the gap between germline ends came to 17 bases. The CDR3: CASSLLGGLEYEQYF. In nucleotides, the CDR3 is TGTGCCAGCTCACTCTTGGGGGGGCTTGAATACGAGCAGTACTTC.

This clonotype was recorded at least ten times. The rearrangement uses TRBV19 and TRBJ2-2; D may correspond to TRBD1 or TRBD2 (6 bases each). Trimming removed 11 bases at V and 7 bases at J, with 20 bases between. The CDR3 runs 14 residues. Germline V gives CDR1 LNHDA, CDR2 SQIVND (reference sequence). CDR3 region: CAGRSFGGGGELFF. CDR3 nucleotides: TGTGCCGGCCGAAGCTTCGGGGGCGGCGGGGAGCTGTTTTTT.

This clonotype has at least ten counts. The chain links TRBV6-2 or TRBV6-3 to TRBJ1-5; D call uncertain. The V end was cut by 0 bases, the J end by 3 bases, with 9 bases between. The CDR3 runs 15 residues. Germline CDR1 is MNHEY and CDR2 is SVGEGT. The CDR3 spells CASSYSGQANQPQHF. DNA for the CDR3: TGTGCCAGCAGTTACTCGGGCCAGGCCAATCAGCCCCAGCATTTT.

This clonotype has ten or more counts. As DNA, the CDR3 is TGCAGTGCTAGAAATGTACCAATTGAAGCTTTCTTT. Its protein product is CSARNVPIEAFF. The rearrangement uses TRBV20-1 and TRBJ1-1, with D hard to call. The V end lost 2 bases, the J end lost 7 bases, and 11 bases lay between the germline ends. In germline, CDR1 is DFQATT, CDR2 SNEGSKA (reference sequence). The CDR3 covers 12 residues.

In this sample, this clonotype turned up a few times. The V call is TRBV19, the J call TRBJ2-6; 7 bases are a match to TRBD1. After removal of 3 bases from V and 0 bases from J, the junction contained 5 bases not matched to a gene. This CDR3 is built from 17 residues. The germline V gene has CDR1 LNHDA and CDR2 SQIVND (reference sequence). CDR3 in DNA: TGTGCCAGTAGTATGGGGGACAGTTTCTCTGGGGCCAACGTCCTGACTTTC. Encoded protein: CASSMGDSFSGANVLTF.

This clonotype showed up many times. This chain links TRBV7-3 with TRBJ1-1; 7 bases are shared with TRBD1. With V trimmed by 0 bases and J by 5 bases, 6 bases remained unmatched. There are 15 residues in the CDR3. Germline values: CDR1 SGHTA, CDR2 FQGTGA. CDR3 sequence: CASSLTPQGVTEAFF. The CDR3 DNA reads TGTGCCAGCAGCTTAACGCCTCAGGGGGTAACTGAAGCTTTCTTT. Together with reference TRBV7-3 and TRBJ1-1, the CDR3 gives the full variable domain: GAGVSQTPSNKVTEKGKYVELRCDPISGHTALYWYRQSLGQGPEFLIYFQGTGAADDSGLPNDRFFAVRPEGSVSTLKIQRTERGDSAVYLCASSLTPQGVTEAFFGQGTRLTVV.

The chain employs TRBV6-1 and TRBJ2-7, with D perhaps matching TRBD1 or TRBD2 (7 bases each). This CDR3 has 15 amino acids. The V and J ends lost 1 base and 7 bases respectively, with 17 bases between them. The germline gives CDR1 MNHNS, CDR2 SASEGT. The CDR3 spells CASSEVGGRGLEQYF. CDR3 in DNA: TGTGCCAGCAGTGAAGTAGGGGGGAGGGGGCTAGAGCAGTACTTC.

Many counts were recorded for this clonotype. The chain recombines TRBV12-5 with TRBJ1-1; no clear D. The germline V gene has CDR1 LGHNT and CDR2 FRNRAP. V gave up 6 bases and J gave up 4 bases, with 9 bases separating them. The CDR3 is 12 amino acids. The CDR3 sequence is CASGGSGTEAFF. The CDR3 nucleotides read TGTGCTAGTGGGGGTAGCGGCACTGAAGCTTTCTTT.

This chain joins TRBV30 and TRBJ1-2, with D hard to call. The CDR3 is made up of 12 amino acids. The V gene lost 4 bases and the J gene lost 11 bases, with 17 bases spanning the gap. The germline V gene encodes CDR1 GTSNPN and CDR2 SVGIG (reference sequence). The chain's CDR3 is CAWTSRRERYTF. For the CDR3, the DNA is TGTGCCTGGACCTCCCGAAGAGAGCGGTACACCTTC.

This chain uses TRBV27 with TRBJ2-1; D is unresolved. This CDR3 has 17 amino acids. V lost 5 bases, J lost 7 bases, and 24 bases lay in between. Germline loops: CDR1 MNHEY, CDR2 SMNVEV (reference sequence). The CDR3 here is CASSPSPRRGGVNEQFF. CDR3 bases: TGTGCCAGCAGTCCATCCCCCAGGCGCGGTGGAGTGAATGAGCAGTTCTTC.

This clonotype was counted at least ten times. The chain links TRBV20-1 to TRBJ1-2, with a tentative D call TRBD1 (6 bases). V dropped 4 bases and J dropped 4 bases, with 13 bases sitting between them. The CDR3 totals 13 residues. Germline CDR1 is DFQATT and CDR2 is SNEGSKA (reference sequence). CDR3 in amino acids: CSATDRRGYGYTF. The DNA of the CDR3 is TGCAGTGCTACGGACAGACGGGGCTATGGCTACACCTTC.

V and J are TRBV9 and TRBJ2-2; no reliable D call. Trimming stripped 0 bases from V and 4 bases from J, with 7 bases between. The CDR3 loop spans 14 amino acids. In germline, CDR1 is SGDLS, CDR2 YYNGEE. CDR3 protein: CASSVVGATGELFF. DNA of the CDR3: TGTGCCAGCAGCGTAGTAGGAGCCACCGGGGAGCTGTTTTTT.

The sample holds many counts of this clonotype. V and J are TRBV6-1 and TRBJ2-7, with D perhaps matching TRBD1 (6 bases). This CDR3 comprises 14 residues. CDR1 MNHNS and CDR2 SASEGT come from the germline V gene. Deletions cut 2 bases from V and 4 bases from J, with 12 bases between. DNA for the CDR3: TGTGCCAGCAGTGAAAAAACAGGGACGTACGAGCAGTACTTC. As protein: CASSEKTGTYEQYF.

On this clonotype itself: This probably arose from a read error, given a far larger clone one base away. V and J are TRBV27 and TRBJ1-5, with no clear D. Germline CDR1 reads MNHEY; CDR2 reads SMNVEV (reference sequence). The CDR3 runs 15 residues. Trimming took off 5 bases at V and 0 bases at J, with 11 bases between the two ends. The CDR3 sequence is CASSETDDSNQPQHF. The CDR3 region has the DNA TGTGCCAGCAGTGAAACGGATGATAGCAATCAGCCCCAGCATTTT.

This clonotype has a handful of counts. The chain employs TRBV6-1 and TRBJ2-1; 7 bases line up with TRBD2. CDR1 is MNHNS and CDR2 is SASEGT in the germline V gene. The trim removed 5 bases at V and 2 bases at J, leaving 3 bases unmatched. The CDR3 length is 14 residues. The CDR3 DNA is TGTGCCAGCAGTCGGCGGGAGACCTACAATGAGCAGTTCTTC. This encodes CASSRRETYNEQFF.

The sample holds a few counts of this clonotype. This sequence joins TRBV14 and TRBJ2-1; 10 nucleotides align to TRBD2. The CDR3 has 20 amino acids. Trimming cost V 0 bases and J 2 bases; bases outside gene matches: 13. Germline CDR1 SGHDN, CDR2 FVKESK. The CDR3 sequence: CASSQDWVGLAKPTYNEQFF. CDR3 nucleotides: TGTGCCAGCAGCCAAGATTGGGTGGGACTAGCGAAACCAACCTACAATGAGCAGTTCTTC.

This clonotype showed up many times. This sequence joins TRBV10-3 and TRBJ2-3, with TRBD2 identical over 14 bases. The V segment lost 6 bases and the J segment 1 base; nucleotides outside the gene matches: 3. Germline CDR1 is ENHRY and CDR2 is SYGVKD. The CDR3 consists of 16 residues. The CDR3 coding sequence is TGTGCCATCAGATCGGGACTAGCGGGGGGCACAGATACGCAGTATTTT. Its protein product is CAIRSGLAGGTDTQYF.

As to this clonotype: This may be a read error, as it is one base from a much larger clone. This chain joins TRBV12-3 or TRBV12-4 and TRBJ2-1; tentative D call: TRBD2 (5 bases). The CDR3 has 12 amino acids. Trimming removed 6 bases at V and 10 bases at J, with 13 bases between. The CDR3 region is CASSIDGIEQFF. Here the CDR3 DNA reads TGTGCCAGCAGCATCGACGGGATAGAGCAGTTCTTC.

The DNA for the CDR3 is TGTGCCAGTAGTAGGGGACAGTACATGAACACTGAAGCTTTCTTT. Translation: CASSRGQYMNTEAFF. The chain recombines TRBV19 with TRBJ1-1; TRBD1 matches at 7 bases. The CDR3 has 15 residues. V lost 4 bases and J lost 0; bases outside the gene matches: 5. CDR1 is LNHDA and CDR2 is SQIVND in the germline V gene (reference sequence).

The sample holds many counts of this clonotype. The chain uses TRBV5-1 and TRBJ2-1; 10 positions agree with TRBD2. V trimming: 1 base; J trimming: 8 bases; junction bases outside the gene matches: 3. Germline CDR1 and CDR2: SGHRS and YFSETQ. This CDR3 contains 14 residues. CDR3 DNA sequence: TGCGCCAGCAGCTTGACTAGCGGGACTCATGAGCAGTTCTTC. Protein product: CASSLTSGTHEQFF.

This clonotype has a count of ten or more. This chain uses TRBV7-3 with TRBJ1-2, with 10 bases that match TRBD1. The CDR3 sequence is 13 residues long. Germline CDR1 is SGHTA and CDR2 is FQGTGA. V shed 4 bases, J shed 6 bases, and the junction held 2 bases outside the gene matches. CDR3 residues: CASSSGTGDGYTF. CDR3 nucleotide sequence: TGTGCCAGCAGCTCAGGGACAGGGGATGGCTACACCTTC.

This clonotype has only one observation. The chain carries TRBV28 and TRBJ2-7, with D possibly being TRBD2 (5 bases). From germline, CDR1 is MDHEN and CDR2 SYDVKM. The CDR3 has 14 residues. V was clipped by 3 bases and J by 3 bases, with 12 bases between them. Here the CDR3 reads CASSFWGENYEQYF. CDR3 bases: TGTGCCAGCAGTTTTTGGGGAGAAAACTACGAGCAGTACTTC.

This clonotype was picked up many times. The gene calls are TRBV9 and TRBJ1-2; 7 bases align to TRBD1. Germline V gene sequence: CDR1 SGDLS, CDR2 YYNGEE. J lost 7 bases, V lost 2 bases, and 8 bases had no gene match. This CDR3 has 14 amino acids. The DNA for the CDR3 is TGTGCCAGCAGCGTTGCAGAGGGGGCGGGTGGCTACACCTTC. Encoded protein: CASSVAEGAGGYTF.

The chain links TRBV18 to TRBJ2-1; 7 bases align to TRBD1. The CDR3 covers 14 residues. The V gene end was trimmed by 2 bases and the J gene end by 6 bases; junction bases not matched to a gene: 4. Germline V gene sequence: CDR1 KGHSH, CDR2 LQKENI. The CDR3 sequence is CASSPRAGGNEQFF. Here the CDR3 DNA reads TGTGCCAGCTCACCAAGGGCAGGGGGCAATGAGCAGTTCTTC.

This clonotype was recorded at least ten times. In DNA, the CDR3 is TGTGCCTGGAGCTACACCTGGCGCACTGAAGCTTTCTTT. It encodes CAWSYTWRTEAFF. The chain couples TRBV30 to TRBJ1-1; D not resolved. V was pared by 3 bases and J by 4 bases, with 12 bases between. The CDR3 runs to 13 residues. Germline CDR1 and CDR2: GTSNPN and SVGIG (reference sequence).

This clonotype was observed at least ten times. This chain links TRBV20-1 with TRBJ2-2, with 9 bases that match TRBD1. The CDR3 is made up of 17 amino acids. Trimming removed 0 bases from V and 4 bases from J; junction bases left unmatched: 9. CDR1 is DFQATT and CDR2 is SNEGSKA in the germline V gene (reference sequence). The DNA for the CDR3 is TGCAGTGCTAGAGACCCGGGACAGGGTCTCATCACCGGGGAGCTGTTTTTT. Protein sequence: CSARDPGQGLITGELFF.

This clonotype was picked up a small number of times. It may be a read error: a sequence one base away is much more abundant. The CDR3 DNA follows: TGTGCCAGTATTCCCCGCGGAGGGGGAAAACTGTTTTTT. Translated: CASIPRGGGKLFF. The V gene is TRBV19, the J gene TRBJ1-4; D might be TRBD1 (6 bases). This CDR3 contains 13 residues. V was shortened by 7 bases and J by 10 bases, with 16 bases between the two germline ends. Germline assignment: CDR1 LNHDA and CDR2 SQIVND (reference sequence).